The 16 T cell receptor beta chains reported below all come from one sample, sequenced in a study of blood T cell repertoires in COVID-19 (dated by TCRdb to 2018 to 2021). Library preparation employed the immunoSEQ multiplex PCR assay. Imported from immuneACCESS, the table was reduced by TCRdb to in-frame sequences with V and J called. These copies leave out some clones; in studies compared against another copy, an unresolved V gene accounts for under half, and the cause of the remainder is not known. This sample lists 90,000 or so clones; 85% to 90% were detected once. Of the sample, around 1% falls within the top ten clones. The sequenced sample was peripheral blood. The receptor set was obtained from a human donor in a cohort sampled during active COVID-19.

The V and J genes are TRBV6-6 and TRBJ1-1; D is perhaps TRBD1 (5 bases). This CDR3 comprises 16 residues. From germline, CDR1 is MNHNY and CDR2 SVGAGI (reference sequence). Trimming removed 0 bases from V and 3 bases from J, with 14 bases in between. CDR3 sequence reads: CASSYSPGSMDTEAFF. Written as DNA, the CDR3 is TGTGCCAGCAGTTACTCGCCAGGGTCTATGGACACTGAAGCTTTCTTT.

The V gene is TRBV6-6, the J gene TRBJ1-4; D may be TRBD1 (5 bases). This CDR3 comprises 17 residues. CDR1 MNHNY and CDR2 SVGAGI come from the germline V gene (reference sequence). V shed 5 bases and J shed 7 bases, with 23 bases lying between them. CDR3 amino acids: CASSPRTETVVPEKLFF. The CDR3 nucleotides are TGTGCCAGCAGTCCCCGAACCGAGACAGTCGTCCCTGAAAAACTGTTTTTT.

This clone appeared a single time. The chain joins TRBV5-1 to TRBJ2-2; TRBD1 agrees at 7 bases. Unmatched junction bases numbered 6, after V lost 4 bases and J lost 3 bases. CDR3 length: 15 residues. Germline values: CDR1 SGHRS, CDR2 YFSETQ. The CDR3 here is CASSPGQVDTGELFF. In nucleotides, the CDR3 is TGCGCCAGCAGCCCAGGACAGGTGGACACCGGGGAGCTGTTTTTT. Based on the CDR3 plus reference TRBV5-1 and TRBJ2-2, the full variable domain is KAGVTQTPRYLIKTRGQQVTLSCSPISGHRSVSWYQQTPGQGLQFLFEYFSETQRNKGNFPGRFSGRQFSNSRSEMNVSTLELGDSALYLCASSPGQVDTGELFFGEGSRLTVL.

The V and J genes are TRBV15 and TRBJ2-5; D call uncertain. The V end lost 3 bases, the J end lost 5 bases, and 10 bases lay between the germline ends. The CDR3 loop spans 13 amino acids. The V gene's germline CDR1 is LNHNV and CDR2 YYDKDF (reference sequence). CDR3 bases: TGTGCCACCAGCAGTGCCCCGAGTGAGACCCAGTACTTC. Its protein product is CATSSAPSETQYF. Variable domain in full (rest from reference TRBV15 and TRBJ2-5): DAMVIQNPRYQVTQFGKPVTLSCSQTLNHNVMYWYQQKSSQAPKLLFHYYDKDFNNEADTPDNFQSRRPNTSFCFLDIRSPGLGDTAMYLCATSSAPSETQYFGPGTRLLVL.

In this sample, this clone turned up once. This sequence joins TRBV28 and TRBJ2-2; D is unclear. Germline loops: CDR1 MDHEN, CDR2 SYDVKM. This CDR3 has 13 residues. V lost 2 bases to trimming and J lost 5 bases, with 6 bases between them. CDR3 coding DNA: TGTGCCAGCAGTTTACACGGTACCGGGGAGCTGTTTTTT. Translation gives CASSLHGTGELFF.

The gene calls are TRBV5-5 and TRBJ1-2; unclear D gene. The germline gives CDR1 SGHKS, CDR2 YYEKEE (reference sequence). This CDR3 is built from 16 residues. Trimming removed 0 bases at V and 0 bases at J, with 12 bases between. CDR3 DNA: TGTGCCAGCAGCTTGGGAGGTCTTTTGGCTAACTATGGCTACACCTTC. Its protein product is CASSLGGLLANYGYTF.

The chain joins TRBV27 to TRBJ1-4; weak D call: TRBD1 (6 bases). This CDR3 has 14 amino acids. CDR1 is MNHEY, CDR2 SMNVEV, per germline (reference sequence). V dropped 6 bases and J dropped 5 bases, with 13 bases sitting between them. The chain's CDR3 is CASRQGLPNEKLFF. CDR3 coding DNA: TGTGCCAGCAGGCAGGGGCTCCCAAATGAAAAACTGTTTTTT.

This clone was counted a single time. J is TRBJ2-2 and V is TRBV5-1, with TRBD2 identical over 11 bases. The CDR3 loop spans 16 amino acids. The germline V gene encodes CDR1 SGHRS and CDR2 YFSETQ. The junction had 3 bases not matched to a gene; V was cut back by 0 bases and J by 5 bases. CDR3 amino acids: CASSLGGTSGTGELFF. The CDR3 coding sequence is TGCGCCAGCAGCTTGGGGGGGACTAGCGGAACCGGGGAGCTGTTTTTT. The complete variable domain, with remaining parts taken from reference TRBV5-1 and TRBJ2-2, reads KAGVTQTPRYLIKTRGQQVTLSCSPISGHRSVSWYQQTPGQGLQFLFEYFSETQRNKGNFPGRFSGRQFSNSRSEMNVSTLELGDSALYLCASSLGGTSGTGELFFGEGSRLTVL.

This chain's CDR3 is CASSFRGADTQYF. DNA of the CDR3: TGTGCCAGCAGTTTCAGGGGGGCAGATACGCAGTATTTT. This chain joins TRBV12-3 or TRBV12-4 and TRBJ2-3; D is perhaps TRBD1 (7 bases). The CDR3 has 13 residues. Deletions cut 3 bases from V and 4 bases from J, with 8 bases between.

A single count supports this clone. This sequence joins TRBV6-5 and TRBJ1-2; TRBD1 might be the D (5 bases). CDR3 length: 15 residues. V gave up 6 bases and J gave up 3 bases, with 17 bases separating them. CDR1 and CDR2 from the germline V gene are MNHEY and SVGAGI. This chain's CDR3 is CASSHSGTNDYGYTF. The CDR3 nucleotides are TGTGCCAGCAGCCACTCCGGGACTAACGACTATGGCTACACCTTC.

The chain couples TRBV28 to TRBJ2-1; D is uncertain. The V and J ends lost 4 bases and 0 bases respectively, with 10 bases between them. Germline values: CDR1 MDHEN, CDR2 SYDVKM. The CDR3 runs to 15 residues. In DNA form, the CDR3 reads TGTGCCAGCAGTTATGGCGGAAGCTCCTACAATGAGCAGTTCTTC. Its translation is CASSYGGSSYNEQFF.

V and J are TRBV19 and TRBJ2-5; D is ambiguous. Germline values: CDR1 LNHDA, CDR2 SQIVND (reference sequence). Deletions cut 7 bases from V and 5 bases from J, with 11 bases between. The CDR3 runs 12 residues. The CDR3, as DNA: TGTGCCAGTAAGTGGTTGAGGGAGACCCAGTACTTC. Protein sequence: CASKWLRETQYF.

V is TRBV5-1 and J is TRBJ1-2; TRBD1 matches at 8 bases. The CDR3 consists of 13 residues. From germline, CDR1 is SGHRS and CDR2 YFSETQ. With 4 bases clipped from V and 5 bases from J, the junction kept 4 bases outside the gene matches. The DNA for the CDR3 is TGCGCCAGCAGCCCAGGGGGCAGGTATGGCTACACCTTC. Amino acid sequence: CASSPGGRYGYTF.

This rearrangement joins TRBV4-2 to TRBJ1-1, with D possibly matching TRBD1 (5 bases). The V gene's germline CDR1 is LGHNA and CDR2 YNFKEQ. The CDR3 sequence is 15 residues long. Trimming pared 7 bases from V and 1 base from J, leaving 16 bases between. This CDR3 reads CASNPGGRRNTEAFF. The CDR3 DNA reads as TGTGCCAGCAACCCCGGGGGTCGAAGGAACACTGAAGCTTTCTTT.

This rearrangement joins TRBV12-3 or TRBV12-4 to TRBJ2-7, with TRBD1 matching 8 bases. CDR3 length: 12 amino acids. V lost 6 bases to trimming and J lost 5 bases; unmatched junction nucleotides: 3. This CDR3 is CASSPGGHEQYF. DNA for the CDR3: TGTGCCAGCAGCCCAGGGGGCCACGAGCAGTACTTC.

CDR3: CASSPGLGGYGYTF. Here the CDR3 DNA reads TGTGCCAGTAGTCCGGGACTAGGGGGCTATGGCTACACCTTC. The chain uses TRBV19 and TRBJ1-2; D might be TRBD1 (6 bases). Germline V gene lookup returns CDR1 LNHDA and CDR2 SQIVND (reference sequence). With 5 bases removed from V and 4 bases from J, the gap between germline ends came to 14 bases. The CDR3 is 14 amino acids.